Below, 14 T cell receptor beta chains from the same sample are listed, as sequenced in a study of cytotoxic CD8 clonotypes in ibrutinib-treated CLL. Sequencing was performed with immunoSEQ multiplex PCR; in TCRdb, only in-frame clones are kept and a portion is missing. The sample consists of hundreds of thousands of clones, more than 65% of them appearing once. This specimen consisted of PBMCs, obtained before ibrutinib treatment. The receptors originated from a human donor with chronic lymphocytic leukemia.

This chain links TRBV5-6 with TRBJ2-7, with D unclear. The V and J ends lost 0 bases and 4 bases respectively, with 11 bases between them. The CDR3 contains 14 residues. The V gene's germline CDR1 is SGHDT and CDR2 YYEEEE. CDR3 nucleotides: TGTGCCAGCAGCTTGGTCATACGTGGGTACGAGCAGTACTTC. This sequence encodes CASSLVIRGYEQYF.

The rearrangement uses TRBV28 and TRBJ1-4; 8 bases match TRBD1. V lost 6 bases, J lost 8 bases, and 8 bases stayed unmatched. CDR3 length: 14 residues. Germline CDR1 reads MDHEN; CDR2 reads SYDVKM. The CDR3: CASSLRGLREKLFF. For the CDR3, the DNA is TGTGCCAGCAGCCTCAGGGGGCTACGGGAAAAACTGTTTTTT.

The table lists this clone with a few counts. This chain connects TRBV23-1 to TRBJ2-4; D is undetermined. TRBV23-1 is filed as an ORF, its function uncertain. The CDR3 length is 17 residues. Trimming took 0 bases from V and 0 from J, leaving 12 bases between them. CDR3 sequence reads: CASSQSTSLLAKNIQYF. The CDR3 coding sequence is TGCGCCAGCAGTCAATCAACGAGTCTACTAGCCAAAAACATTCAGTACTTC.

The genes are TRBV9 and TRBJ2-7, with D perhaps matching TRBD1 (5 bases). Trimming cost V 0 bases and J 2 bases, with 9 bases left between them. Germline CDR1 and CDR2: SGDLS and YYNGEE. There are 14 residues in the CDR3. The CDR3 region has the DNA TGTGCCAGCAGCGTAGCCGACAGCACCTACGAGCAGTACTTC. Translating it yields CASSVADSTYEQYF. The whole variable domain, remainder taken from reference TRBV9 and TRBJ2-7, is DSGVTQTPKHLITATGQRVTLRCSPRSGDLSVYWYQQSLDQGLQFLIQYYNGEERAKGNILERFSAQQFPDLHSELNLSSLELGDSALYFCASSVADSTYEQYFGPGTRLTVT.

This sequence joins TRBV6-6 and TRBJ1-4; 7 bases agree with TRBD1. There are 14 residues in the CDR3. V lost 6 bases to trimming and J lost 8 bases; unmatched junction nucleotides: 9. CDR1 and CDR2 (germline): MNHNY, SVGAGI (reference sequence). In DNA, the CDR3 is TGTGCCAGCAGCTCCACAGGGGTACGGGAAAAACTGTTTTTT. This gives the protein CASSSTGVREKLFF.

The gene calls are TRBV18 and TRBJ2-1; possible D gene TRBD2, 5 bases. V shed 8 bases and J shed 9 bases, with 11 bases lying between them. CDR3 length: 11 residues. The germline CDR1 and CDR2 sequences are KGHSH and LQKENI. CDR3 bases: TGTGCCAGCGCCACGGGGAGTGAGCAGTTCTTC. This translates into CASATGSEQFF.

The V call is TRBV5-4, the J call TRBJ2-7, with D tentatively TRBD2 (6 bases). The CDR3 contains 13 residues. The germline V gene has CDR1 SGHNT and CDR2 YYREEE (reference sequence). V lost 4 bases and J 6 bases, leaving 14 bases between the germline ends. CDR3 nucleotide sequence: TGTGCCAGCAGCCCGGAGGGGAGGCGCGAGCAGTACTTC. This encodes CASSPEGRREQYF.

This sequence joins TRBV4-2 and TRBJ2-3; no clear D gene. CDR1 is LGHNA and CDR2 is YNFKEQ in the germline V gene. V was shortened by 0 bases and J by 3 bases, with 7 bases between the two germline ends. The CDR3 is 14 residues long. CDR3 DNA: TGTGCCAGCAGCCAAGATCCGGAGACAGATACGCAGTATTTT. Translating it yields CASSQDPETDTQYF.

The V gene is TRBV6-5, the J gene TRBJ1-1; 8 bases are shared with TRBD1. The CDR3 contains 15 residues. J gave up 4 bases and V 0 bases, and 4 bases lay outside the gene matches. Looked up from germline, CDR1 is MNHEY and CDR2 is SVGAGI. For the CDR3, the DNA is TGTGCCAGCAGTTACTCGAATACAGGGGGCACTGAAGCTTTCTTT. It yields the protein CASSYSNTGGTEAFF.

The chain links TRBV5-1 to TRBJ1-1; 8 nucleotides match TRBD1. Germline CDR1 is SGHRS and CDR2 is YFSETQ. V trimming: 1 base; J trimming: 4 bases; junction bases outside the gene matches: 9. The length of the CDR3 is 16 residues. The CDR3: CASSLLGQGMSTEAFF. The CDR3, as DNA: TGCGCCAGCAGCTTGCTCGGACAGGGAATGAGCACTGAAGCTTTCTTT.

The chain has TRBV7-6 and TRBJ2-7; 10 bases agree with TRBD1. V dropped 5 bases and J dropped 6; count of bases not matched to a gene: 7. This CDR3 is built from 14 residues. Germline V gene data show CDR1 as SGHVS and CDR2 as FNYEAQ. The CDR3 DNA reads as TGTGCCAGCAGCCCTAGAGGACAGGGGGGCGAGCAGTACTTC. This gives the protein CASSPRGQGGEQYF.

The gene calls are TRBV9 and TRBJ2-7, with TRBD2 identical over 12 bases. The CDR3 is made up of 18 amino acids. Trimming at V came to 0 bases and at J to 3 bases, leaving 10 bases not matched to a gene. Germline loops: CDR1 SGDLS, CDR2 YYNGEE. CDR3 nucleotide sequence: TGTGCCAGCAGCGTAGGACTAGCGGGAGCGTTCAGTAGCTACGAGCAGTACTTC. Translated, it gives CASSVGLAGAFSSYEQYF.

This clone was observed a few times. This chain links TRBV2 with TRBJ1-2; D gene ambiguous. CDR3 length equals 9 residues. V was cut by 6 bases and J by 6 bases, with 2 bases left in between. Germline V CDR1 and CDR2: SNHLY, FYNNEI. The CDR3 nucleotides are TGTGCCAGCAGCGATGGCTACACCTTC. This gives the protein CASSDGYTF.

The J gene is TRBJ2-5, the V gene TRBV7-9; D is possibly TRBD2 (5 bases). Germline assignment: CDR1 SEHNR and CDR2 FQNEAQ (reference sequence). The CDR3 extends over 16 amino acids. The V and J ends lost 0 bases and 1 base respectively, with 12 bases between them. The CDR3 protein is CASSLARAETQETQYF. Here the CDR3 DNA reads TGTGCCAGCAGCTTAGCGCGGGCGGAAACCCAAGAGACCCAGTACTTC.